These 13 T cell receptor beta chains came from one sample sequenced in a study of blood T cell repertoires in COVID-19. Generated by immunoSEQ multiplex PCR, the TCRdb table keeps only in-frame clones and is missing some. The table has about 88,000 clones, about 82% seen once. Sequencing input: peripheral blood. These receptors came from a human donor in a cohort sampled during active COVID-19.

The rearrangement joins TRBV29-1 to TRBJ1-1, with 8 bases aligning to TRBD1. This CDR3 contains 14 residues. The V and J ends lost 6 bases and 0 bases, in that order; junction bases with no gene match: 6. Germline V gene sequence: CDR1 SQVTM, CDR2 ANQGSEA. CDR3 loop: CSVDGQGMNTEAFF. DNA for the CDR3: TGCAGCGTCGATGGACAGGGAATGAACACTGAAGCTTTCTTT. Full variable domain (rest looked up from reference TRBV29-1 and TRBJ1-1): SAVISQKPSRDICQRGTSLTIQCQVDSQVTMMFWYRQQPGQSLTLIATANQGSEATYESGFVIDKFPISRPNLTFSTLTVSNMSPEDSSIYLCSVDGQGMNTEAFFGQGTRLTVV.

This chain uses TRBV6-2 or TRBV6-3 with TRBJ1-5, with D hard to call. Per germline, CDR1 MNHEY and CDR2 SVGEGT. Trimming cost V 2 bases and J 2 bases, with 13 bases left between them. This CDR3 is built from 16 residues. This CDR3 reads CASSYHLQDGNQPQHF. CDR3 nucleotides: TGTGCCAGCAGTTACCATCTCCAGGATGGCAATCAGCCCCAGCATTTT.

The gene calls are TRBV6-5 and TRBJ1-2; D remains ambiguous. Trimming cost V 2 bases and J 9 bases, with 13 bases left between them. Germline CDR1 is MNHEY and CDR2 is SVGAGI. This CDR3 is 13 amino acids long. This CDR3 is CASSYGQLTSYTF. The CDR3 nucleotides read TGTGCCAGCAGTTACGGGCAGCTTACCAGCTACACCTTC.

The chain combines TRBV5-6 with TRBJ1-6, with D unclear. Germline CDR1 and CDR2: SGHDT and YYEEEE. The CDR3 length is 14 residues. With 0 bases removed from V and 8 bases from J, the gap between germline ends came to 9 bases. The CDR3 loop reads CASSLVTGDSPLHF. For the CDR3, the DNA is TGTGCCAGCAGCTTGGTCACCGGGGATTCACCCCTCCACTTT.

This clone occurred a few times. This sequence joins TRBV6-1 and TRBJ2-4; tentatively, D is TRBD2 (5 bases). V was pared by 4 bases and J by 1 base, with 14 bases between. CDR1 and CDR2 from the germline V gene are MNHNS and SASEGT. This CDR3 has 16 residues. The CDR3, as DNA: TGTGCCAGCAGTGCTACGGGAATGTCTGCCAAAAACATTCAGTACTTC. Translated: CASSATGMSAKNIQYF.

Only one count was recorded for this clone. This chain connects TRBV9 to TRBJ1-4; TRBD1 matches at 9 bases. In germline, CDR1 is SGDLS, CDR2 YYNGEE. The CDR3 is 16 residues long. V lost 4 bases and J lost 4; bases outside the gene matches: 8. CDR3: CASSPSGQGYNEKLFF. The CDR3 region has the DNA TGTGCCAGCAGCCCCTCGGGACAGGGCTATAATGAAAAACTGTTTTTT.

The chain joins TRBV10-1 to TRBJ2-7; a possible D gene is TRBD1 (8 bases). This CDR3 comprises 15 residues. CDR1 and CDR2 from the germline V gene are WNHNN and SYGVQD (reference sequence). The ends were cut back, 3 bases at V and 6 bases at J, with 18 bases in the middle. CDR3 nucleotide sequence: TGCGCCAGCAGTGACCATCGGACAGGGAGGGCCGAGCAGTACTTC. This gives the protein CASSDHRTGRAEQYF.

For the CDR3, the DNA is TGTGCCAGCAGTCCGCCGGGCTACGAGCAGTACTTC. Encoded protein: CASSPPGYEQYF. The chain uses TRBV6-6 and TRBJ2-7, with unresolved D. Trimming removed 5 bases at V and 3 bases at J, with 8 bases between. The CDR3 runs 12 residues. Per the germline V gene, CDR1 is MNHNY and CDR2 is SVGAGI (reference sequence).

The chain joins TRBV19 to TRBJ1-5; D remains ambiguous. V lost 3 bases and J lost 3, with 12 bases in between. Germline V lookup: CDR1 LNHDA, CDR2 SQIVND (reference sequence). The length of the CDR3 is 15 residues. CDR3 residues: CASSMGAAANQPQHF. For the CDR3, the DNA is TGTGCCAGTAGTATGGGAGCGGCCGCCAATCAGCCCCAGCATTTT.

The chain employs TRBV6-1 and TRBJ2-3; 11 bases map to TRBD1. Germline lookup yields CDR1 MNHNS and CDR2 SASEGT. V was pared by 0 bases and J by 4 bases, with 6 bases of the junction left unmatched. The CDR3 is 17 amino acids. The CDR3 region is CASSEAGTGGPPDTQYF. DNA of the CDR3: TGTGCCAGCAGTGAAGCGGGGACAGGGGGACCGCCAGATACGCAGTATTTT.

The chain is built from TRBV19 and TRBJ2-3; unclear D gene. The CDR3 is made up of 14 amino acids. Deletions cut 1 base from V and 5 bases from J, with 10 bases between. From germline, CDR1 is LNHDA and CDR2 SQIVND (reference sequence). CDR3 bases: TGTGCCAGTAGTATAGTGACAACCCAAGATACGCAGTATTTT. This encodes CASSIVTTQDTQYF.

CDR3: CATGRDTQYF. CDR3 bases: TGTGCCACGGGGAGAGATACGCAGTATTTT. This chain links TRBV19 with TRBJ2-3, with TRBD2 as a possible D gene (5 bases). CDR3 size: 10 residues. V was trimmed by 10 bases and J by 5 bases, leaving 7 bases between them. In germline, CDR1 is LNHDA, CDR2 SQIVND (reference sequence).

The chain uses TRBV7-6 and TRBJ2-2; D remains ambiguous. V gave up 5 bases and J gave up 0 bases, with 7 bases separating them. The germline V gene encodes CDR1 SGHVS and CDR2 FNYEAQ. This CDR3 is 14 amino acids long. CDR3 DNA: TGTGCCAGCAGCCTTACTCCGAACACCGGGGAGCTGTTTTTT. This translates into CASSLTPNTGELFF. The entire variable domain, with the rest obtained from reference TRBV7-6 and TRBJ2-2, is as follows: GAGVSQSPRYKVTKRGQDVALRCDPISGHVSLYWYRQALGQGPEFLTYFNYEAQQDKSGLPNDRFSAERPEGSISTLTIQRTEQRDSAMYRCASSLTPNTGELFFGEGSRLTVL.